These T cell receptor beta chains were read from a single sample in a study of blood T cell repertoires in COVID-19. Some clones are missing from TCRdb's copy, which holds only in-frame ones; the method was immunoSEQ multiplex PCR. The sample lists about 360,000 clones, about 86% occurring once. Sequenced input: peripheral blood. The receptors shown here come from a woman in her sixties or seventies with COVID-19, enrolled during active disease. Both conserved end residues are part of each CDR3. D genes are given only for firm matches. Clone size is given for some rows only: seen once, a few or many times, or a class if the clone is expanded.

clone size	D gene	V gene	J gene	CDR3 protein	CDR3 DNA
once	NA	TRBV6-1	TRBJ2-1	CASSDLVGGRFF	TGTGCCAGCAGTGATTTGGTGGGGGGAAGGTTCTTC
many	TRBD1	TRBV5-1	TRBJ2-1	CASSLGDRYNEQFF	TGCGCCAGCAGCTTGGGGGACAGATACAATGAGCAGTTCTTC
NA	TRBD1	TRBV27	TRBJ1-2	CASSLSAGGNYGYTF	TGTGCCAGCAGTTTAAGTGCAGGGGGTAACTATGGCTACACCTTC
NA	TRBD2	TRBV15	TRBJ2-3	CATSTSGVMSDTQYF	TGTGCCACCAGTACTAGCGGGGTCATGTCAGATACGCAGTATTTT
NA	NA	TRBV30	TRBJ2-3	CAWKVGSLTDTQYF	TGTGCCTGGAAAGTAGGTAGCCTCACAGATACGCAGTATTTT
NA	TRBD1	TRBV7-2	TRBJ1-1	CASSLGQGSNHF	TGTGCCAGCAGCTTAGGACAGGGGTCGAACCACTTT
NA	NA	TRBV18	TRBJ2-7	CASSHGQTYEQYF	TGTGCCAGCTCACACGGACAGACCTACGAGCAGTACTTC
NA	NA	TRBV5-1	TRBJ1-1	CASSWAGRPNTEAFF	TGCGCCAGCAGCTGGGCGGGACGTCCGAACACTGAAGCTTTCTTT
NA	NA	TRBV5-1	TRBJ1-2	CASSLDRISQFYGYTF	TGCGCCAGCAGCTTGGATAGAATCTCTCAATTCTATGGCTACACCTTC
NA	NA	TRBV12-3/TRBV12-4	TRBJ2-1	CASTLPSGYEQFF	TGTGCCAGCACATTGCCGTCGGGTTATGAGCAGTTCTTC
once	NA	TRBV19	TRBJ1-4	CASSFSGRAEKLFF	TGTGCCAGTAGCTTCTCAGGCAGGGCGGAAAAACTGTTTTTT
NA	NA	TRBV10-3	TRBJ2-6	CAISGNQGLGGEGLGQKVLTF	TGTGCCATCAGTGGGAATCAAGGTCTAGGGGGAGAAGGTTTGGGGCAAAAAGTCCTGACTTTC
NA	TRBD1	TRBV27	TRBJ2-7	CASRPWTGTEYEQYF	TGTGCCAGCAGACCCTGGACCGGGACAGAGTACGAGCAGTACTTC
NA	NA	TRBV5-6	TRBJ1-1	CASSFYSGGYTEAFF	TGTGCCAGCAGTTTTTATAGCGGGGGATACACTGAAGCTTTCTTT
once	NA	TRBV27	TRBJ2-3	CASRRSGGDTQYF	TGTGCCAGCAGAAGATCCGGGGGTGATACGCAGTATTTT
NA	NA	TRBV7-8	TRBJ2-1	CASSPSNEQFF	TGTGCCAGCAGCCCGTCCAATGAGCAGTTCTTC
NA	NA	TRBV5-4	TRBJ2-3	CASSLGLSTDTQYF	TGTGCCAGCAGCTTAGGACTGAGCACAGATACGCAGTATTTT
NA	TRBD1	TRBV7-2	TRBJ2-4	CASSSRTGTNIQYF	TGTGCCAGCAGCTCTCGGACAGGGACCAACATTCAGTACTTC
once	TRBD1	TRBV19	TRBJ2-6	CASSLRDRPDSGANVLTF	TGTGCCAGTAGTCTTCGGGACAGACCCGACTCTGGGGCCAACGTCCTGACTTTC
NA	NA	TRBV6-5	TRBJ2-3	CASSVLTSTDTQYF	TGTGCCAGCAGCGTCCTAACTAGCACAGATACGCAGTATTTT
NA	NA	TRBV5-8	TRBJ2-1	CASSLVQGEDNEQFF	TGTGCCAGCAGCTTGGTACAAGGGGAAGACAATGAGCAGTTCTTC
NA	TRBD1	TRBV9	TRBJ1-3	CASSPTGQGSGNTIYF	TGTGCCAGCAGCCCGACGGGACAGGGCTCTGGAAACACCATATATTTT
few	NA	TRBV5-6	TRBJ2-5	CASSPPREIQETQYF	TGTGCCAGCAGCCCCCCTCGGGAGATTCAAGAGACCCAGTACTTC
NA	NA	TRBV11-3	TRBJ1-3	CASSLDGAAGNTIYF	TGTGCCAGCAGCTTAGATGGGGCGGCTGGAAACACCATATATTTT
NA	NA	TRBV14	TRBJ2-2	CASRGPTNTGELFF	TGTGCCAGCAGGGGGCCTACGAACACCGGGGAGCTGTTTTTT
once	NA	TRBV5-1	TRBJ1-4	CASGTDEKLFF	TGCGCCAGCGGCACCGATGAAAAACTGTTTTTT
NA	TRBD1	TRBV19	TRBJ1-2	CASSMGTGALYGYTF	TGTGCCAGTAGTATGGGGACAGGGGCTCTCTATGGCTACACCTTC
few	NA	TRBV11-2	TRBJ1-3	CASSLGSGVGNTIYF	TGTGCCAGCAGCTTAGGGTCAGGGGTCGGAAACACCATATATTTT
NA	NA	TRBV9	TRBJ1-6	CASSVVASGGPNSPLHF	TGTGCCAGCAGCGTAGTCGCTTCGGGGGGGCCTAATTCACCCCTCCACTTT
few	NA	TRBV11-1	TRBJ1-1	CASSLVRGTEAFF	TGTGCCAGCAGCTTAGTGCGGGGCACTGAAGCTTTCTTT
NA	NA	TRBV7-2	TRBJ1-6	CASSHGVGRTYNSPLHF	TGTGCCAGCAGCCACGGGGTAGGGAGGACCTATAATTCACCCCTCCACTTT
NA	TRBD2	TRBV18	TRBJ2-1	CASSPMGLAGAGRNEQFF	TGTGCCAGCTCACCTATGGGACTAGCGGGGGCAGGCCGAAATGAGCAGTTCTTC
NA	TRBD1	TRBV27	TRBJ1-2	CASSPRDSRSRGYTF	TGTGCCAGCAGTCCCCGGGACAGCCGTTCTCGGGGCTACACCTTC
once	NA	TRBV30	TRBJ1-2	CAWKYGGYTF	TGTGCCTGGAAGTATGGCGGCTACACCTTC
NA	TRBD1	TRBV6-6	TRBJ1-3	CASSQKPRGQSGNTIYF	TGTGCCAGCAGTCAAAAACCCAGGGGACAGTCTGGAAACACCATATATTTT
NA	NA	TRBV7-2	TRBJ2-2	CASSFGQITTGELFF	TGTGCCAGCAGCTTTGGGCAGATTACCACCGGGGAGCTGTTTTTT
NA	TRBD1	TRBV29-1	TRBJ1-2	CSVAFLGQRYGYTF	TGCAGCGTCGCCTTCCTGGGACAGCGCTATGGCTACACCTTC
NA	TRBD1	TRBV19	TRBJ2-2	CASDRGRTGELFF	TGTGCCAGTGACAGGGGTAGGACCGGGGAGCTGTTTTTT
NA	TRBD1	TRBV24-1	TRBJ2-7	CATSDLRRDRGYEQYF	TGTGCCACCAGTGATTTGCGTCGGGACAGGGGATACGAGCAGTACTTC
NA	TRBD1	TRBV18	TRBJ1-2	CASSPPRGTGDGYTF	TGTGCCAGCTCACCACCGAGGGGAACAGGGGACGGCTACACCTTC
NA	TRBD1	TRBV2	TRBJ1-6	CASRGQGAASPLHF	TGTGCCAGCAGGGGACAGGGGGCGGCTTCACCCCTCCACTTT
NA	NA	TRBV12-3/TRBV12-4	TRBJ2-7	CASSLLQGPEQYF	TGTGCCAGCAGTCTTCTGCAGGGGCCCGAGCAGTACTTC
NA	TRBD1	TRBV5-3	TRBJ1-4	CARSSRGQGNEKLFF	TGTGCCAGAAGCTCCAGGGGGCAGGGAAATGAAAAACTGTTTTTT
NA	NA	TRBV16	TRBJ1-2	CASSQSLASNYGYTF	TGTGCCAGCAGCCAATCTCTGGCTTCTAACTATGGCTACACCTTC
once	NA	TRBV6-5	TRBJ1-2	CASVVDFYGYTF	TGTGCCAGCGTTGTAGACTTTTATGGCTACACCTTC
NA	NA	TRBV27	TRBJ1-6	CASSFEHPRLPGSPLHF	TGTGCCAGCAGTTTCGAACACCCTCGACTACCCGGATCACCCCTCCACTTT
NA	TRBD1	TRBV7-9	TRBJ2-3	CASSSYPGTDFTDTQYF	TGTGCCAGCAGCTCCTACCCTGGGACAGATTTCACAGATACGCAGTATTTT
NA	TRBD1	TRBV6-1	TRBJ1-6	CASSGRRQGTNSPLHF	TGTGCCAGCAGTGGCCGACGACAGGGTACGAATTCACCCCTCCACTTT
once	NA	TRBV29-1	TRBJ1-1	CSARVIMNTEAFF	TGCAGCGCACGGGTAATCATGAACACTGAAGCTTTCTTT
NA	NA	TRBV6-2/TRBV6-3	TRBJ1-1	CASSYVASGLGNTEAFF	TGTGCCAGCAGTTACGTCGCCAGTGGACTTGGGAACACTGAAGCTTTCTTT
NA	NA	TRBV15	TRBJ1-1	CATRLGRGTISEAFF	TGTGCCACCCGGCTGGGGAGGGGGACAATTTCTGAAGCTTTCTTT
NA	TRBD1	TRBV7-6	TRBJ1-2	CASSQGTDYGYTF	TGTGCCAGCAGCCAAGGGACAGATTATGGCTACACCTTC
NA	NA	TRBV11-2	TRBJ1-2	CASSPSGVSLASYTF	TGTGCCAGCAGCCCGAGCGGGGTAAGCCTAGCAAGCTACACCTTC
NA	TRBD1	TRBV7-2	TRBJ1-1	CASSPGGLSSVAFF	TGTGCCAGCAGCCCAGGGGGCTTAAGTTCTGTGGCTTTCTTT
NA	TRBD1	TRBV11-2	TRBJ2-2	CASSTRTGTGELFF	TGTGCCAGCAGCACCCGGACAGGGACCGGGGAGCTGTTTTTT
few	NA	TRBV18	TRBJ2-5	CASSPGGVGEETQYF	TGTGCCAGCTCACCTGGCGGGGTGGGCGAAGAGACCCAGTACTTC
NA	NA	TRBV29-1	TRBJ1-1	CSVEDGQLTEAFF	TGCAGCGTTGAAGATGGACAGCTCACTGAAGCTTTCTTT
NA	NA	TRBV30	TRBJ1-1	CAWSVRLSTEAFF	TGTGCCTGGAGTGTTCGTCTTAGCACTGAAGCTTTCTTT
NA	TRBD1	TRBV7-8	TRBJ1-1	CASSLATGGRTEAFF	TGTGCCAGCAGCTTAGCGACAGGGGGCAGGACTGAAGCTTTCTTT
NA	TRBD2	TRBV2	TRBJ2-3	CASRRRLAGSTDTQYF	TGTGCCAGCAGAAGACGACTAGCGGGGAGCACAGATACGCAGTATTTT